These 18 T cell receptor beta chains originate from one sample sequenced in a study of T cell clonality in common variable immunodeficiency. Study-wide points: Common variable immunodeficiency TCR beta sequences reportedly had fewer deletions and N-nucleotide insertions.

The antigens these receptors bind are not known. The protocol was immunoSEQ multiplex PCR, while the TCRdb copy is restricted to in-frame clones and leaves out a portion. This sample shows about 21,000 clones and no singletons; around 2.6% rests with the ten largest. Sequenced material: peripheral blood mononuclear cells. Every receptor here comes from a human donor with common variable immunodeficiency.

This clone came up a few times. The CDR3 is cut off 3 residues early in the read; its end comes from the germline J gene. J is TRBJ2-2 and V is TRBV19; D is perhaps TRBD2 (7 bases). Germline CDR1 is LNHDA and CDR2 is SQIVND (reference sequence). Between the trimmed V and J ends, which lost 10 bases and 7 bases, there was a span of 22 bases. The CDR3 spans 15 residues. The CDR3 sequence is CATAIEGGQVGELFF. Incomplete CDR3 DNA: TGTGCCACCGCAATTGAGGGGGGGCAGGTCGGGGAG.

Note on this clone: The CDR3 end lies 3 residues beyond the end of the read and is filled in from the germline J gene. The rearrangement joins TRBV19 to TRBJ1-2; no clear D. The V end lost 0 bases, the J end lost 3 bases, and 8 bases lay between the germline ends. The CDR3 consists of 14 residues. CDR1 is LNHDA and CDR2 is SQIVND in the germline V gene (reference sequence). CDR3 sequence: CASSIEERYYGYTF. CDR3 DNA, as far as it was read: TGTGCCAGTAGTATAGAAGAGCGCTACTATGGC.

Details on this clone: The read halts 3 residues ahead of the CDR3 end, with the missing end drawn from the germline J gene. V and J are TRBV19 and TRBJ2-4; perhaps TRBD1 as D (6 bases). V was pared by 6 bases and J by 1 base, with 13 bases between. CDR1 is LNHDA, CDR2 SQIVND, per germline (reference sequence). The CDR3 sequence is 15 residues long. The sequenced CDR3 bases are TGTGCCAGTAGACCGAACGACAGGGCCAAAAACATT. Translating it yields CASRPNDRAKNI. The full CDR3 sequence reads CASRPNDRAKNIQYF.

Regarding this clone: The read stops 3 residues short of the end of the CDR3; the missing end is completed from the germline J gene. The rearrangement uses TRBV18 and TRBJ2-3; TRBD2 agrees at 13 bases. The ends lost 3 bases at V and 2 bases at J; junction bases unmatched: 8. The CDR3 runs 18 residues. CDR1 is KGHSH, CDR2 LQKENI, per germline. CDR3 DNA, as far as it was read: TGTGCCAGCTCACCGACTAGCGGGGGGTCCCGCCTCACAGATACG. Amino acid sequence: CASSPTSGGSRLTDT. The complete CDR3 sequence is CASSPTSGGSRLTDTQYF.

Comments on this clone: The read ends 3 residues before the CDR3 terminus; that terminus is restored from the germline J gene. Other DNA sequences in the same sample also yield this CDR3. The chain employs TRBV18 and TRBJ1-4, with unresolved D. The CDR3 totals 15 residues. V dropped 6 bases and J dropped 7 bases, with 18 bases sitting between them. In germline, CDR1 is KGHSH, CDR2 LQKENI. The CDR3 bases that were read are TGTGCCAGCTCCCGTACAAGCGGGCAGGCTGAAAAA. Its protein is CASSRTSGQAEK. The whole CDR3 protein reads CASSRTSGQAEKLFF.

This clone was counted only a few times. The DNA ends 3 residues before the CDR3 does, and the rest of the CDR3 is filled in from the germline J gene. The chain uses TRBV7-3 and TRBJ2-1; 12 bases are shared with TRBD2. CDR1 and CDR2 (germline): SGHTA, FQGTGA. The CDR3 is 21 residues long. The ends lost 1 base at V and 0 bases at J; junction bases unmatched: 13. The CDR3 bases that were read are TGTGCCAGCAGCTTAATGGGGGTGACTAGCGGGGGTAGGAGCTCCTACAATGAG. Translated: CASSLMGVTSGGRSSYNE. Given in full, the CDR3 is CASSLMGVTSGGRSSYNEQFF.

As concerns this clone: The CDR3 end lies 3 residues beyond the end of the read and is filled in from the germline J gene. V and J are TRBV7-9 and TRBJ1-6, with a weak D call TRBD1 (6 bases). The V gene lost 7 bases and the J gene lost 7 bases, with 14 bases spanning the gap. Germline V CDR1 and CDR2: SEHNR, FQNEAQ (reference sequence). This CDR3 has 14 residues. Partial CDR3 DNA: TGTGCCAGCACCCAGGGGTGGGCCAATTCACCC. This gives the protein CASTQGWANSP. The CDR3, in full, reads CASTQGWANSPLHF.

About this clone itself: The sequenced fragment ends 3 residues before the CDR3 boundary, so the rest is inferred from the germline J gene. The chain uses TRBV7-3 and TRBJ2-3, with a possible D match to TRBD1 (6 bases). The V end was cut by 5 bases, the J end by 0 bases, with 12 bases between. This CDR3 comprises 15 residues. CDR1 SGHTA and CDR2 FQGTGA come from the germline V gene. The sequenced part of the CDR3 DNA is TGTGCCAGCAGCCCCGGACAGTCAAGCACAGATACG. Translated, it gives CASSPGQSSTDT. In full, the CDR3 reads CASSPGQSSTDTQYF.

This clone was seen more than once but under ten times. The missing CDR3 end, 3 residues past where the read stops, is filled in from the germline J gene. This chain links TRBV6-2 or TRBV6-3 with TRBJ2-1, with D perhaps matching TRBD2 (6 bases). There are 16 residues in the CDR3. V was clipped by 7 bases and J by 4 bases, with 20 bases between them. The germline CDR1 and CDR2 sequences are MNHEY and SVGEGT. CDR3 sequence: CASTPSPGTFYNEQFF. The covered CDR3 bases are TGTGCCAGCACCCCCTCCCCCGGGACTTTTTACAATGAG.

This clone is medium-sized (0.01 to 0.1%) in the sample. The covered CDR3 bases are TGTGCCACCAAGTGGGACAGAAGCTCTGGGGCCAACGTC. It is translated as CATKWDRSSGANV. The entire CDR3 protein reads CATKWDRSSGANVLTF. This chain uses TRBV28 with TRBJ2-6; 7 bases fit TRBD1. Read coverage stops 3 residues before the CDR3 terminus; the germline J gene supplies the remainder. Trimming removed 10 bases from V and 0 bases from J; junction bases left unmatched: 9. The germline V gene encodes CDR1 MDHEN and CDR2 SYDVKM. CDR3 length: 16 amino acids.

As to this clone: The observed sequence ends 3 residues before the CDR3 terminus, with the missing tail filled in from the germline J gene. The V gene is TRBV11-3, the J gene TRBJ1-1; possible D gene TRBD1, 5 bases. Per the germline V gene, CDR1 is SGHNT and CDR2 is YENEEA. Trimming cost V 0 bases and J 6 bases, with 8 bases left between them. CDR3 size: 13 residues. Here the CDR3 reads CASSLEPTAEAFF. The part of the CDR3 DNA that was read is TGTGCCAGCAGCTTAGAACCGACAGCTGAA.

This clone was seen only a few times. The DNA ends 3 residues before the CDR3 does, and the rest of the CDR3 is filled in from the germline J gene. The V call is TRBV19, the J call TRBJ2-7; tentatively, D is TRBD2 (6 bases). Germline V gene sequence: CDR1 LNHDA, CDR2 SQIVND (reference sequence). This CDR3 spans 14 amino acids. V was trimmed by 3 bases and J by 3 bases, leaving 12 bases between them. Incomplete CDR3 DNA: TGTGCCAGTAGTATGGCGGGGCGGAACTACGAG. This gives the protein CASSMAGRNYE. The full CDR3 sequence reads CASSMAGRNYEQYF. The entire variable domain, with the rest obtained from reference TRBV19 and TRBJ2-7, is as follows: DGGITQSPKYLFRKEGQNVTLSCEQNLNHDAMYWYRQDPGQGLRLIYYSQIVNDFQKGDIAEGYSVSREKKESFPLTVTSAQKNPTAFYLCASSMAGRNYEQYFGPGTRLTVT.

The sequenced part of the CDR3 DNA is TGTGCCAGTAGTAGGACAGTTCAAGAGACC. Translation gives CASSRTVQET. The entire CDR3 is CASSRTVQETQYF. The J gene is TRBJ2-5, the V gene TRBV19, with D perhaps TRBD1 (6 bases). The read terminates 3 residues ahead of where the CDR3 ends, so the germline J gene completes it. Germline V gene lookup returns CDR1 LNHDA and CDR2 SQIVND (reference sequence). The CDR3 is made up of 13 amino acids. V lost 4 bases and J lost 2, with 8 bases in between.

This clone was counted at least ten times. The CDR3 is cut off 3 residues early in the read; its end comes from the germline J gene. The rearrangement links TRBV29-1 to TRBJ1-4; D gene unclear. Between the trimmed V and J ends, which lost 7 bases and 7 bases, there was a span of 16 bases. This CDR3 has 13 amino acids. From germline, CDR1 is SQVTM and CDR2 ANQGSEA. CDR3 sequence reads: CSARSGSLEKLFF. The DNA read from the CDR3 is TGCAGCGCTCGGAGCGGGTCGCTTGAAAAA. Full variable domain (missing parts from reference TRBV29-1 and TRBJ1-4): SAVISQKPSRDICQRGTSLTIQCQVDSQVTMMFWYRQQPGQSLTLIATANQGSEATYESGFVIDKFPISRPNLTFSTLTVSNMSPEDSSIYLCSARSGSLEKLFFGSGTQLSVL.

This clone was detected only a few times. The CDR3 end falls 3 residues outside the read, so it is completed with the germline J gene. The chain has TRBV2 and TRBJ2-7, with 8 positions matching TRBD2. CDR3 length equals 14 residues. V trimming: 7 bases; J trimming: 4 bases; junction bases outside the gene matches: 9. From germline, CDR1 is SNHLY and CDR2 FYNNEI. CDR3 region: CASTPGGIRYEQYF. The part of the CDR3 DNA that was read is TGTGCCAGCACTCCGGGGGGGATTAGGTACGAG.

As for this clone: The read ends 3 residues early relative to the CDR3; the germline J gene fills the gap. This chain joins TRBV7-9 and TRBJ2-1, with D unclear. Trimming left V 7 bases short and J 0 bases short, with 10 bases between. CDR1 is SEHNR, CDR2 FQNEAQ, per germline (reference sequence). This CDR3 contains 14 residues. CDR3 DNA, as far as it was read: TGTGCCAGCAAGGCGGCAGACTCCTACAATGAG. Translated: CASKAADSYNE. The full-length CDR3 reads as CASKAADSYNEQFF.

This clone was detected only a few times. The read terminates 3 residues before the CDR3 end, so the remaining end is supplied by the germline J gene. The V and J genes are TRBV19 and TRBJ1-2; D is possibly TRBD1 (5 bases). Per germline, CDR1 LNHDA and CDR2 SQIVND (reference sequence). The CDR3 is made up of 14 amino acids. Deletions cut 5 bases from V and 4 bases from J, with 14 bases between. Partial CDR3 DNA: TGTGCCAGTAGTTATCAGGGTAGGAGCTATGGC. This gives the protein CASSYQGRSYG. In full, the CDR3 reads CASSYQGRSYGYTF.

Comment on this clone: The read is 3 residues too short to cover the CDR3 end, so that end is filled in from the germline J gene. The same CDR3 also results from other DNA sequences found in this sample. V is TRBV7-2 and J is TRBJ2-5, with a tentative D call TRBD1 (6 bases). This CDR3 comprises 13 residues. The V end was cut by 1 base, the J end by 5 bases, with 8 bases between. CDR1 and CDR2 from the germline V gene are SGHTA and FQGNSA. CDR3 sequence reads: CASSLERGETQYF. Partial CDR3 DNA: TGTGCCAGCAGCTTAGAGAGGGGGGAGACC.